This TCR beta chain was recovered during a study of T cell responses to AZD1222 COVID-19 vaccine. Worth noting for this clone: Its antigen remains unidentified.

Germline-derived CDR1 and CDR2 are LNHNV and YYDKDF (reference sequence). V was pared by 8 bases and J by 0 bases, with 8 bases between. CDR3 size: 14 residues. Profiling relied on immunoSEQ multiplex PCR, and the TCRdb table lists in-frame clones only, not all of them. The sample carries 150,000 to 200,000 clones, less than 95% recorded once. Findings and limits, study-wide: Vaccination with two AZD1222 doses was followed by a rise in Spike-specific TCR breadth and depth.

This specimen consisted of peripheral blood, obtained on day 0 of AZD1222 vaccination. The sequence was collected from an adult in good health. The V gene is TRBV15, the J gene TRBJ2-6, with TRBD1 as a possible D gene (6 bases). The chain's CDR3 is CATGQTSGANVLTF. The CDR3 DNA reads TGTGCCACCGGACAGACCTCTGGGGCCAACGTCCTGACTTTC.